Shown below are 28 T cell receptor beta chains from a single sample sequenced in a study of molecular identifiers for immune sequencing clone quantification (dated by TCRdb to 2017 to 2018). Libraries were prepared through PCR. Instrument used: NextSeq 500. The public reads were quality trimmed at Q25 with fastp and then assembled into clones with MiXCR by TCRdb, keeping productive beta chains. One record per CDR3 amino acid sequence lists the most common genes and DNA. For this sample there are around 460,000 distinct CDR3 sequences; around 23% appear just once. The ten largest make up roughly 0.79% of the sample. Sequencing was performed on naive CD8+ T cells from blood, with Jurkat cell RNA spiked in. The label giving this sample's cell subset or site can be read as: FACS-sorted CD8+CD4-CCR7+CD45RA+ naive T cells. These receptors all come from a human donor in good health. Some libraries in this study had Jurkat cell RNA spiked in.

In its sample, this clonotype was seen a few times. This may come from a read error, since a much larger clone is one base off. CDR3 DNA sequence: TGCGCCAGCAGCTTAGGGACAGCAGCTGAAGCTTTCTTT. Its protein is CASSLGTAAEAFF. The rearrangement links TRBV5-1 to TRBJ1-1, with 7 bases aligning to TRBD1. The V gene's germline CDR1 is SGHRS and CDR2 YFSETQ. The CDR3 is made up of 13 amino acids. After removal of 2 bases from V and 6 bases from J, the junction contained 4 bases not matched to a gene.

V and J are TRBV3-2 and TRBJ2-5; the DNA was not used to check the table's D call, TRBD2. TRBV3-2 is marked as a pseudogene. This CDR3 contains 13 residues. CDR3 nucleotide sequence: TGTGCCCGGGCCGGTAGGGACCAAGAGACCCAGTACTTC. This translates into CARAGRDQETQYF.

Ten or more counts support this clonotype. The chain carries TRBV7-2 and TRBJ2-5, with a possible D match to TRBD1 (5 bases). This CDR3 has 16 amino acids. V was cut by 1 base and J by 4 bases, with 16 bases left in between. Germline CDR1 reads SGHTA; CDR2 reads FQGNSA. DNA of the CDR3: TGTGCCAGCAGCTTAGAATTCGTCAGGGTTGGAGAGACCCAGTACTTC. This gives the protein CASSLEFVRVGETQYF.

This clonotype was seen more than once but under ten times. CDR3 region: CASSFMGYEQYF. The CDR3 region has the DNA TGTGCCAGCAGCTTCATGGGATACGAGCAGTACTTC. This chain connects TRBV5-4 to TRBJ2-7; D unclear. The CDR3 runs 12 residues. CDR1 is SGHNT and CDR2 is YYREEE in the germline V gene (reference sequence). The V and J ends lost 2 bases and 4 bases respectively, with 7 bases between them.

V gene TRBV3-1 combines with J gene TRBJ2-4; D not resolved. The CDR3 extends over 16 amino acids. V was pared by 0 bases and J by 1 base, with 10 bases between. Per germline, CDR1 LGHDT and CDR2 YNNKEL (reference sequence). CDR3 DNA sequence: TGTGCCAGCAGCCAAGATCTGTCCGGGGCCAAAAACATTCAGTACTTC. Encoded protein: CASSQDLSGAKNIQYF.

The CDR3 protein is CASSYLRATHYEQYF. CDR3 nucleotides: TGTGCCAGCAGTTACTTACGGGCGACGCACTACGAGCAGTACTTC. The J gene is TRBJ2-7, the V gene TRBV6-2 or TRBV6-3; D ambiguous. Germline V gene lookup returns CDR1 MNHEY and CDR2 SVGEGT. V was cut by 1 base and J by 3 bases, with 13 bases left in between. The CDR3 length is 15 residues.

The table lists this clonotype with a few counts. The chain employs TRBV5-6 and TRBJ1-5; 7 nucleotides align to TRBD1. The CDR3 extends over 17 amino acids. The V segment lost 0 bases and the J segment 0 bases; nucleotides outside the gene matches: 6. Germline assignment: CDR1 SGHDT and CDR2 YYEEEE. The CDR3 spells CASSLGGGGFSNQPQHF. CDR3 coding DNA: TGTGCCAGCAGCTTGGGGGGAGGGGGCTTTAGCAATCAGCCCCAGCATTTT. The full variable domain, with the rest looked up from reference TRBV5-6 and TRBJ1-5, is DAGVTQSPTHLIKTRGQQVTLRCSPKSGHDTVSWYQQALGQGPQFIFQYYEEEERQRGNFPDRFSGHQFPNYSSELNVNALLLGDSALYLCASSLGGGGFSNQPQHFGDGTRLSIL.

This clonotype was seen only a few times. The chain couples TRBV30 to TRBJ2-1; TRBD1 might be the D (6 bases). The length of the CDR3 is 15 residues. Between the trimmed V and J ends, which lost 8 bases and 7 bases, there was a span of 24 bases. The germline V gene has CDR1 GTSNPN and CDR2 SVGIG (reference sequence). The CDR3 loop reads CARHHAGEFGNEQFF. The DNA for the CDR3 is TGTGCCCGACACCACGCAGGGGAGTTTGGAAATGAGCAGTTCTTC.

The chain employs TRBV5-5 and TRBJ2-7; a possible D gene is TRBD2 (6 bases). Germline V gives CDR1 SGHKS, CDR2 YYEKEE (reference sequence). Trimming left V 2 bases short and J 3 bases short, with 9 bases between. The CDR3 totals 13 residues. The CDR3 DNA follows: TGTGCCAGCAGCTTTTACGGGGGCTACGAGCAGTACTTC. Translating it yields CASSFYGGYEQYF.

The sample holds many counts of this clonotype. The chain carries TRBV6-6 and TRBJ1-5; D unclear. CDR3 length: 12 residues. Trimming pared 6 bases from V and 6 bases from J, leaving 9 bases between. Germline V gives CDR1 MNHNY, CDR2 SVGAGI (reference sequence). This CDR3 is CASREDRQPQHF. CDR3 bases: TGTGCCAGCAGGGAAGACCGTCAGCCCCAGCATTTT.

Comment on this clonotype: At one boundary the junction diverges from the germline segment, which might be a read error. The chain has TRBV11-2 and TRBJ2-7; D uncertain. The CDR3 is 13 residues long. CDR1 and CDR2 from the germline V gene are SGHAT and FQNNGV. Here the CDR3 DNA reads TGTGCCGGCAGCCCCGACAATTCCTACGAGCAGTACTTC. This encodes CAGSPDNSYEQYF.

In its sample, this clonotype was seen a few times. The genes are TRBV19 and TRBJ2-3, with a weak D call TRBD2 (5 bases). V was trimmed by 7 bases and J by 4 bases, leaving 9 bases between them. CDR1 and CDR2 from the germline V gene are LNHDA and SQIVND (reference sequence). This CDR3 has 12 amino acids. CDR3 nucleotides: TGTGCCAGTATGGCGGGTCCAGATACGCAGTATTTT. Residues: CASMAGPDTQYF. The full variable domain, its missing parts supplied by reference TRBV19 and TRBJ2-3, is DGGITQSPKYLFRKEGQNVTLSCEQNLNHDAMYWYRQDPGQGLRLIYYSQIVNDFQKGDIAEGYSVSREKKESFPLTVTSAQKNPTAFYLCASMAGPDTQYFGPGTRLTVL.

The rearrangement joins TRBV27 to TRBJ1-3; possibly TRBD1 for D (6 bases). There are 16 residues in the CDR3. Germline CDR1 is MNHEY and CDR2 is SMNVEV (reference sequence). V shed 5 bases and J shed 2 bases, with 16 bases lying between them. CDR3 region: CASSPLGEGAGNTIYF. The CDR3 region has the DNA TGTGCCAGCAGTCCCCTTGGGGAGGGGGCTGGAAACACCATATATTTT.

With regard to this clonotype: The junction differs from germline at one of its ends, possibly a read error. This chain uses TRBV27 with TRBJ2-1, with no clear D. CDR3 size: 15 residues. Germline V lookup: CDR1 MNHEY, CDR2 SMNVEV (reference sequence). CDR3 loop: CASSLGISSYIEQFF. The CDR3 nucleotides are TGTGCCAGCAGTTTGGGGATTAGCTCCTACATTGAGCAGTTCTTC.

The sample holds many counts of this clonotype. This chain links TRBV7-9 with TRBJ1-5; D is undetermined. With 3 bases removed from V and 3 bases from J, the gap between germline ends came to 9 bases. The CDR3 covers 14 residues. The germline V gene has CDR1 SEHNR and CDR2 FQNEAQ (reference sequence). CDR3 residues: CASSLMPDNQPQHF. CDR3 sequence (DNA): TGTGCCAGCAGCTTGATGCCAGACAATCAGCCCCAGCATTTT.

In this sample, this clonotype turned up many times. The chain joins TRBV24-1 to TRBJ1-1; D is unclear. V was pared by 8 bases and J by 8 bases, with 17 bases between. This CDR3 comprises 13 residues. CDR1 and CDR2 (germline): KGHDR, SFDVKD. For the CDR3, the DNA is TGTGCCACCACCCTCTCCTTGTTGTCGGAAGCTTTCTTT. Translated, it gives CATTLSLLSEAFF.

This clonotype has just a few counts. A much larger clonotype is one base distant, so this may be a read error. The chain recombines TRBV5-1 with TRBJ2-5; 9 bases agree with TRBD2. Germline V gene sequence: CDR1 SGHRS, CDR2 YFSETQ. The trim removed 9 bases at V and 4 bases at J, leaving 13 bases unmatched. This CDR3 is 15 amino acids long. DNA of the CDR3: TGCGCCACCACCCTTCTAGCGGGGAGCCGAGAGACCCAGTACTTC. This translates into CATTLLAGSRETQYF. Full variable domain (remainder filled in from reference TRBV5-1 and TRBJ2-5): KAGVTQTPRYLIKTRGQQVTLSCSPISGHRSVSWYQQTPGQGLQFLFEYFSETQRNKGNFPGRFSGRQFSNSRSEMNVSTLELGDSALYLCATTLLAGSRETQYFGPGTRLLVL.

As to this clonotype: Relative to the germline gene, one junction end is altered; a read error may explain this. This chain links TRBV20-1 with TRBJ2-7; TRBD1 is a possible D gene (5 bases). This CDR3 spans 14 amino acids. In germline, CDR1 is DFQATT, CDR2 SNEGSKA (reference sequence). CDR3 sequence: CRARDHRSSYEQYF. The CDR3, as DNA: TGCAGAGCTAGAGATCACAGGAGCTCCTACGAGCAGTACTTC.

This clonotype was counted many times. A junction end diverges from the germline sequence, so it may reflect a read error. This chain connects TRBV27 to TRBJ2-7; a possible D gene is TRBD2 (5 bases). The CDR3 is 13 residues long. Per the germline V gene, CDR1 is MNHEY and CDR2 is SMNVEV (reference sequence). CDR3 sequence: CASSSGSGYEQYF. The CDR3 DNA reads TGCGCCAGCAGCTCGGGAAGCGGCTACGAGCAGTACTTC.

This clonotype was seen a handful of times. The chain recombines TRBV13 with TRBJ1-2, with a possible D match to TRBD1 (6 bases). From germline, CDR1 is PRHDT and CDR2 FYEKMQ (reference sequence). The V gene lost 5 bases and the J gene lost 8 bases, with 27 bases spanning the gap. This CDR3 contains 17 residues. CDR3 in amino acids: CASSPVSGEGFRRGYTF. The CDR3 nucleotides read TGTGCCAGCAGCCCTGTTTCAGGGGAAGGGTTCCGTCGAGGCTACACCTTC.

As for this clonotype: One base away lies a much larger clone, so this may be a sequencing read error. The CDR3 sequence is CASSLRQGAVVQYF. CDR3 DNA: TGCGCCAGCAGCCTCAGACAGGGGGCGGTCGTGCAGTACTTC. The rearrangement links TRBV4-1 to TRBJ2-7; 10 positions match TRBD1. This CDR3 comprises 14 residues. J gave up 9 bases and V 4 bases, and 9 bases lay outside the gene matches. Germline assignment: CDR1 MGHRA and CDR2 YSYEKL.

The chain joins TRBV7-9 to TRBJ2-7; 13 bases map to TRBD2. This CDR3 region has 17 residues. The junction had 9 bases not matched to a gene; V was cut back by 4 bases and J by 3 bases. In germline, CDR1 is SEHNR, CDR2 FQNEAQ (reference sequence). The CDR3 sequence: CASSSNNGLAGDYEQYF. DNA of the CDR3: TGTGCCAGCAGCTCAAACAACGGACTAGCGGGAGACTACGAGCAGTACTTC.

This clonotype was counted between two and nine times. V is TRBV7-9 and J is TRBJ2-5; D assignment may be TRBD1 or TRBD2 (6 bases each). The CDR3 extends over 15 amino acids. Germline values: CDR1 SEHNR, CDR2 FQNEAQ (reference sequence). Trimming removed 1 base from V and 2 bases from J, with 11 bases in between. CDR3: CASSLVGGIQETQYF. Here the CDR3 DNA reads TGTGCCAGCAGCTTAGTAGGGGGGATACAAGAGACCCAGTACTTC. Drawing the rest from reference TRBV7-9 and TRBJ2-5, the complete variable domain is DTGVSQNPRHKITKRGQNVTFRCDPISEHNRLYWYRQTLGQGPEFLTYFQNEAQLEKSRLLSDRFSAERPKGSFSTLEIQRTEQGDSAMYLCASSLVGGIQETQYFGPGTRLLVL.

About this clonotype: A much bigger clone sits one base away, suggesting this may be a read error. The V gene is TRBV23-1, the J gene TRBJ2-5; the D is unclear. TRBV23-1 is identified as an open reading frame with a role that is uncertain. This CDR3 spans 16 amino acids. The CDR3 nucleotides are TGCGCCAGCAGTCCTGGGAACGACTTAGGGCAAGAGACCCAGAACTTC. Its protein product is CASSPGNDLGQETQNF.

The table lists this clonotype with a few counts. The chain has TRBV7-9 and TRBJ2-1; D possibly corresponds to TRBD1 (5 bases). Trimming took off 4 bases at V and 5 bases at J, with 9 bases between the two ends. In germline, CDR1 is SEHNR, CDR2 FQNEAQ (reference sequence). The CDR3 totals 13 residues. CDR3 sequence reads: CASSSETDNEQFF. The CDR3 nucleotides read TGTGCCAGCAGCTCGGAGACAGACAATGAGCAGTTCTTC.

The chain carries TRBV10-2 and TRBJ2-1; 9 bases agree with TRBD2. With 0 bases clipped from V and 7 bases from J, the junction kept 7 bases outside the gene matches. The germline V gene has CDR1 WSHSY and CDR2 SAAADI. CDR3 length equals 16 residues. The CDR3 loop is CASSESGLAFRNEQFF. As DNA, the CDR3 is TGCGCCAGCAGTGAGTCTGGACTAGCGTTTAGGAATGAGCAGTTCTTC.

The chain employs TRBV7-9 and TRBJ1-1; unclear D gene. The CDR3 covers 12 residues. Trimming took off 5 bases at V and 3 bases at J, with 7 bases between the two ends. Per germline, CDR1 SEHNR and CDR2 FQNEAQ (reference sequence). This CDR3 is CASSPRYTEAFF. The CDR3 region has the DNA TGTGCCAGCAGCCCTCGGTACACTGAAGCTTTCTTT.

This clonotype has just a few counts. This chain joins TRBV2 and TRBJ2-3, with TRBD2 identical over 8 bases. CDR3 length: 17 amino acids. Germline V gene lookup returns CDR1 SNHLY and CDR2 FYNNEI. The J segment lost 4 bases and the V segment lost 0 bases, leaving 9 bases of the junction unmatched. DNA of the CDR3: TGTGCCAGCAGTGAAGCAGCGAGCGGGAGTAGCCCAGATACGCAGTATTTT. It specifies CASSEAASGSSPDTQYF.